Following are 20 T cell receptor beta chains from one sample sequenced in a study of blood T cells in healthy people across ages. A second PCR, run for roughly 7 to 12 cycles, used a sample-barcoded 5' primer plus a J-beta primer mix. Each CDR3 protein gets one entry after TCRdb re-called the 5' RACE reads with MiXCR. The sample comprises 1,500,000 or so distinct CDR3 sequences, roughly 59% of which are singletons, and roughly 6.3% rests with the top ten. The specimen was blood. The source of these receptors is a man younger than 30 in good health.

The chain links TRBV28 to TRBJ1-4; TRBD1 matches 7 bases. The length of the CDR3 is 15 residues. The ends lost 2 bases at V and 11 bases at J; junction bases unmatched: 11. The V gene's germline CDR1 is MDHEN and CDR2 SYDVKM. CDR3 DNA: TGTGCCAGCAGTTTACTAAGGGGGCGGGGGACGAAACTGTTTTTT. Amino acid sequence: CASSLLRGRGTKLFF.

This chain uses TRBV3-1 with TRBJ2-6; D gene unclear. The CDR3 has 16 amino acids. Germline CDR1 reads LGHDT; CDR2 reads YNNKEL (reference sequence). The V end lost 3 bases, the J end lost 2 bases, and 11 bases lay between the germline ends. The CDR3 sequence is CASSHRREPGANVLTF. The CDR3 nucleotides are TGTGCCAGCAGCCATAGGCGAGAACCTGGGGCCAACGTCCTGACTTTC. The whole variable domain, filled in from reference TRBV3-1 and TRBJ2-6, reads DTAVSQTPKYLVTQMGNDKSIKCEQNLGHDTMYWYKQDSKKFLKIMFSYNNKELIINETVPNRFSPKSPDKAHLNLHINSLELGDSAVYFCASSHRREPGANVLTFGAGSRLTVL.

The rearrangement links TRBV20-1 to TRBJ2-1; 11 bases match TRBD2. Trimming removed 0 bases from V and 9 bases from J; junction bases left unmatched: 13. Germline lookup yields CDR1 DFQATT and CDR2 SNEGSKA (reference sequence). The CDR3 has 17 amino acids. The CDR3 region is CSARDPSGLAVWGEQFF. CDR3 sequence (DNA): TGCAGTGCTAGAGATCCCTCGGGACTAGCGGTATGGGGTGAGCAGTTCTTC.

The chain joins TRBV19 to TRBJ2-1; D might be TRBD2 (7 bases). Germline lookup yields CDR1 LNHDA and CDR2 SQIVND (reference sequence). The V end lost 3 bases, the J end lost 9 bases, and 15 bases lay between the germline ends. There are 14 residues in the CDR3. DNA of the CDR3: TGTGCCAGTAGTATGGGGGGGGCGTATGGTGAGCAGTTCTTC. The encoded protein is CASSMGGAYGEQFF.

The chain is built from TRBV18 and TRBJ1-1; D ambiguous. The germline CDR1 and CDR2 sequences are KGHSH and LQKENI. Trimming stripped 3 bases from V and 3 bases from J, with 11 bases between. This CDR3 spans 14 amino acids. The CDR3: CASSPLQSDTEAFF. DNA of the CDR3: TGTGCCAGCTCACCCCTACAGAGTGACACTGAAGCTTTCTTT.

J is TRBJ1-1 and V is TRBV4-1; perhaps TRBD1 as D (6 bases). The CDR3 spans 16 residues. Germline V gene sequence: CDR1 MGHRA, CDR2 YSYEKL. Trimming shortened V by 7 bases and J by 0 bases, and 18 bases separated the two germline ends. CDR3 sequence: CASIPGGGLMNTEAFF. The CDR3 nucleotides are TGCGCCAGCATTCCAGGCGGGGGCCTCATGAACACTGAAGCTTTCTTT.

V usage is TRBV12-3 or TRBV12-4 and J usage is TRBJ2-1; D may be TRBD1 (6 bases). V shed 6 bases and J shed 0 bases, with 18 bases lying between them. This CDR3 region has 17 residues. This chain's CDR3 is CASRSPRRGSSYNEQFF. The CDR3 DNA reads TGTGCCAGCAGATCCCCGCGAAGGGGGAGCTCCTACAATGAGCAGTTCTTC.

This chain uses TRBV29-1 with TRBJ2-1; 9 bases match TRBD2. Per germline, CDR1 SQVTM and CDR2 ANQGSEA. V trimming: 4 bases; J trimming: 9 bases; junction bases outside the gene matches: 10. The CDR3 totals 14 residues. Here the CDR3 reads CSVVGLAGVVEQFF. CDR3 bases: TGCAGCGTTGTAGGGTTAGCGGGAGTTGTTGAGCAGTTCTTC.

The chain employs TRBV20-1 and TRBJ2-1; D may be TRBD2 (6 bases). Germline lookup yields CDR1 DFQATT and CDR2 SNEGSKA (reference sequence). The ends were cut back, 2 bases at V and 10 bases at J, with 15 bases in the middle. The CDR3 runs 13 residues. The CDR3 region has the DNA TGCAGTGCTAGATCCCGGGACTCGAGGGAGCAGTTCTTC. Its protein is CSARSRDSREQFF.

The chain joins TRBV24-1 to TRBJ2-1, with D possibly TRBD1 on 6 matching bases. Trimming left V 7 bases short and J 8 bases short, with 14 bases between. The germline gives CDR1 KGHDR, CDR2 SFDVKD. There are 13 residues in the CDR3. The DNA for the CDR3 is TGTGCCACCAGCGAACAGGGTCTGGATGAGCAGTTCTTC. Encoded protein: CATSEQGLDEQFF.

The V gene is TRBV5-1, the J gene TRBJ2-7, with unresolved D. The CDR3 consists of 13 residues. Trimming removed 5 bases at V and 0 bases at J, with 9 bases between. Germline CDR1 SGHRS, CDR2 YFSETQ. CDR3 bases: TGCGCCAGCAGACTGACGCCCTCCTACGAGCAGTACTTC. The encoded protein is CASRLTPSYEQYF.

As to this clonotype: A read error may be the cause here, since a much bigger clone is one base away. This chain uses TRBV28 with TRBJ2-7, with no clear D. The CDR3 has 15 amino acids. CDR1 and CDR2 from the germline V gene are MDHEN and SYDVKM. V lost 7 bases, J lost 3 bases, and 19 bases lay in between. This chain's CDR3 is CASTPLVRAFYEQYF. CDR3 nucleotide sequence: TGTGCCAGCACTCCGTTGGTACGAGCCTTCTACGAGCAGTACTTC.

The CDR3 DNA reads as TGTGCCACCCCCTTGATGGCAGCGTTAATCTATACCCAGTACTTC. Protein product: CATPLMAALIYTQYF. This chain connects TRBV24-1 to TRBJ2-5; no definite D call. The CDR3 runs 15 residues. Trimming cost V 9 bases and J 8 bases, with 24 bases left between them. Germline assignment: CDR1 KGHDR and CDR2 SFDVKD.

The chain links TRBV4-1 to TRBJ2-7; TRBD1 might be the D (6 bases). The CDR3 consists of 17 residues. Per germline, CDR1 MGHRA and CDR2 YSYEKL. The V end was cut by 3 bases, the J end by 2 bases, with 20 bases between. Written as DNA, the CDR3 is TGCGCCAGCAGCCAGATCATATGGGGGACAAGTACCTACGAGCAGTACTTC. It codes for CASSQIIWGTSTYEQYF.

A remark on this clonotype: At one end the junction does not follow the germline gene, possibly because of a read error. This chain links TRBV7-2 with TRBJ2-5, with 8 bases aligning to TRBD2. CDR3 size: 15 residues. CDR1 is SGHTA and CDR2 is FQGNSA in the germline V gene. The CDR3, as DNA: TGTGCCAGTAGCTTAGAGTCGGGGGGGCAAGAGACCCAGTACTTC. It encodes CASSLESGGQETQYF.

This clonotype occurred a few times. This chain uses TRBV27 with TRBJ2-7; D gene ambiguous. The CDR3 loop spans 12 amino acids. With 6 bases removed from V and 6 bases from J, the gap between germline ends came to 12 bases. Germline lookup yields CDR1 MNHEY and CDR2 SMNVEV (reference sequence). CDR3 DNA sequence: TGTGCCAGCAGCCCGAAGGGCGGCGAGCAGTACTTC. Its translation: CASSPKGGEQYF.

This clonotype showed up just once. This chain joins TRBV20-1 and TRBJ2-7, with unresolved D. The CDR3 is 11 residues long. Trimming removed 6 bases from V and 7 bases from J, with 13 bases in between. Germline values: CDR1 DFQATT, CDR2 SNEGSKA (reference sequence). This chain's CDR3 is CSASMGWEQYF. For the CDR3, the DNA is TGCAGTGCGTCCATGGGGTGGGAGCAGTACTTC.

This chain links TRBV7-9 with TRBJ2-5; D unresolved. The CDR3 is 15 amino acids. Per germline, CDR1 SEHNR and CDR2 FQNEAQ (reference sequence). V dropped 5 bases and J dropped 4 bases, with 17 bases sitting between them. The CDR3 here is CASSPRALLGETQYF. The CDR3 bases are TGTGCCAGCAGCCCTCGGGCCCTATTGGGAGAGACCCAGTACTTC.

The genes are TRBV20-1 and TRBJ2-5; tentative D call: TRBD1 (7 bases). The CDR3 covers 15 residues. Germline-derived CDR1 and CDR2 are DFQATT and SNEGSKA (reference sequence). The V end lost 6 bases, the J end lost 2 bases, and 19 bases lay between the germline ends. The CDR3 sequence: CSAQGGAGPQETQYF. In DNA form, the CDR3 reads TGCAGTGCCCAGGGGGGTGCAGGGCCACAAGAGACCCAGTACTTC.

The CDR3 reads CASSQRNTIFSNQPQHF. The CDR3 DNA is TGTGCCAGCAGTCAAAGAAACACGATTTTCAGCAATCAGCCCCAGCATTTT. The chain is built from TRBV6-2 or TRBV6-3 and TRBJ1-5; the D is unclear. This CDR3 comprises 17 residues. The V end was cut by 5 bases, the J end by 1 base, with 18 bases between. Germline CDR1 reads MNHEY; CDR2 reads SVGEGT.